These 29 T cell receptor beta chains were all obtained from the same sample, sequenced in a study of tumor-infiltrating lymphocytes in primary liver carcinoma. Unsorted bulk tissue of about 17-32 mg yielded co-extracted RNA and DNA. TCR beta cDNA was prepared out of approximately 470 ng total RNA by means of a constant-region primer. Slightly modified ARM-PCR with three nested multiplex PCR rounds yielded TCR beta libraries. TRBV1-TRBV30 forward primers paired with a C-beta reverse primer were used in the first two PCR rounds, which ran approximately 10 cycles each. TCRdb re-called the multiplex PCR reads through MiXCR, storing one row per CDR3 protein. The top ten hold 35% to 40% of the sample, which has about 37,000 distinct CDR3 sequences, 60% to 80% seen once. The sample taken for sequencing was tumor-adjacent normal liver tissue. These receptors all stem from a man aged 35 to 55 with primary liver carcinoma and hepatitis B virus infection.

V usage is TRBV5-5 and J usage is TRBJ1-1; D gene ambiguous. Germline-derived CDR1 and CDR2 are SGHKS and YYEKEE (reference sequence). V lost 5 bases and J 3 bases, leaving 17 bases between the germline ends. The CDR3 contains 15 residues. The CDR3 DNA follows: TGTGCCAGCAGTCACGAGTGTGAGCGGTACACTGAAGCTTTCTTT. Its protein is CASSHECERYTEAFF.

The table lists this clonotype with a few counts. This may arise from a read error, as a much more abundant clone is one base away. J is TRBJ2-3 and V is TRBV6-4; TRBD1 might be the D (5 bases). Germline assignment: CDR1 MRHNA and CDR2 SNTAGT. This CDR3 is 14 amino acids long. The CDR3 sequence is CASSDGKETDTRYF. The CDR3 coding sequence is TGTGCCAGCAGTGACGGGAAGGAGACAGATACGCGGTATTTT.

As regards this clonotype: The junction does not match germline at one end; this may be a read error. J is TRBJ2-3 and V is TRBV4-3; D is possibly TRBD2 (5 bases). The CDR3 sequence is 15 residues long. Germline loops: CDR1 LGHNA, CDR2 YSLEER. For the CDR3, the DNA is TGCGCCAACAGCCTTGGAGGTAGCGCCACAGATACACAGTATTTT. Translating gives CANSLGGSATDTQYF.

The chain carries TRBV6-5 and TRBJ2-1; D is undetermined. The CDR3 is made up of 12 amino acids. V lost 0 bases, J lost 14 bases, and 11 bases lay in between. Germline CDR1 is MNHEY and CDR2 is SVGAGI. CDR3 in DNA: TGTGCCAGCAGTTACTCGTTGGGGTACGAGTTCTTC. Protein sequence: CASSYSLGYEFF.

This clonotype was seen only once. One end of the junction fails to match germline, which may point to a read error. This rearrangement joins TRBV4-2 to TRBJ2-1; tentatively, D is TRBD2 (6 bases). Germline assignment: CDR1 LGHNA and CDR2 YNFKEQ. The CDR3 contains 16 residues. As DNA, the CDR3 is TGTGCCAGCAGCCACGTCGGGGGACGGGGGAACAATAAGCAGTTCTTC. It translates to CASSHVGGRGNNKQFF.

This clonotype has only a few counts. At one of its ends the junction is not consistent with the germline gene, which may arise from a read error. J is TRBJ1-2 and V is TRBV4-1; D remains unclear. In germline, CDR1 is MGHRA, CDR2 YSYEKL. The CDR3 is 15 amino acids. CDR3 in DNA: TGCGCCGGCAGCCAAGAGCGGGTAGGAAACTATGGCTACACCTTC. This gives the protein CAGSQERVGNYGYTF.

On this clonotype: Because the CDR3 is missing its conserved closing phenylalanine or tryptophan, this is likely a read error. This rearrangement joins TRBV6-5 to TRBJ1-6; D is ambiguous. Germline CDR1 is MNHEY and CDR2 is SVGAGI. The CDR3 has 13 amino acids. This CDR3 is CASSYLQNSPLHI. DNA of the CDR3: TGTGCCAGTAGTTACCTACAGAATTCACCCCTCCACATT.

The sample holds a few counts of this clonotype. The V and J genes are TRBV7-9 and TRBJ1-4, with D uncertain. Germline V lookup: CDR1 SEHNR, CDR2 FQNEAQ (reference sequence). The ends were cut back, 10 bases at V and 5 bases at J, with 17 bases in the middle. CDR3 length equals 14 residues. The CDR3 loop is CAISLAGQNEKLFF. As DNA, the CDR3 is TGTGCCATTAGCTTAGCTGGCCAGAATGAAAAACTGTTTTTT.

For this clonotype: At one end the junction does not follow the germline gene, possibly because of a read error. The chain links TRBV4-3 to TRBJ2-5; weak D call: TRBD2 (5 bases). This CDR3 is 15 amino acids long. The V gene's germline CDR1 is LGHNA and CDR2 YSLEER. The CDR3 bases are TGCGCCAGCAGCCGAGGAGCGGCTATCCAAGAGTCCCAGTACTTC. Its translation is CASSRGAAIQESQYF.

This clonotype was recorded a few times. The junction shows a germline mismatch at one end, possibly a read error. The rearrangement uses TRBV29-1 and TRBJ2-3; the D gene is possibly TRBD1 (5 bases). The CDR3 has 12 amino acids. Germline CDR1 reads SQVTM; CDR2 reads ANQGSEA. The CDR3 sequence: CSVEDNPDTRYF. The CDR3 DNA sequence: TGCAGCGTTGAGGACAATCCAGATACGCGGTATTTT.

Regarding this clonotype: Mismatch with germline at one junction end may stem from a read error. V usage is TRBV4-2 and J usage is TRBJ2-1; tentative D call: TRBD2 (5 bases). The CDR3 covers 16 residues. Germline V gene lookup returns CDR1 LGHNA and CDR2 YNFKEQ. As DNA, the CDR3 is TGTGCCAGCAGCCCGATGCTAGCAGAGTCGTACAGTGAGCAGTTCTTC. As protein: CASSPMLAESYSEQFF.

This clonotype was counted at least ten times. The chain employs TRBV7-8 and TRBJ1-5; 12 bases line up with TRBD1. The CDR3 runs to 15 residues. V was pared by 4 bases and J by 6 bases, with 4 bases of the junction left unmatched. CDR1 SGHVS and CDR2 FQNEAQ come from the germline V gene. The CDR3 DNA sequence: TGTGCCAGCAGCTCGGGACAGGGGGCGCTTCAGCCCCAGCATTTT. Translated: CASSSGQGALQPQHF.

In regard to this clonotype: This may be a read error, as it is one base from a much larger clone. CDR3 sequence: CNAREEREQFF. Here the CDR3 DNA reads TGCAATGCTAGAGAGGAGAGGGAGCAGTTCTTC. The rearrangement links TRBV20-1 to TRBJ2-1; unclear D gene. The CDR3 runs 11 residues. Germline V gene lookup returns CDR1 DFQATT and CDR2 SNEGSKA (reference sequence).

In regard to this clonotype: Lacking the conserved final phenylalanine or tryptophan, this CDR3 likely reflects a read error. It is unclear where the CDR3 begins or ends on the DNA, so no DNA is shown, and the CDR3 is as TCRdb lists it. V usage is TRBV4-1 and J usage is TRBJ2-1. Per the germline V gene, CDR1 is MGHRA and CDR2 is YSYEKL. The CDR3 is 16 residues long, ends included. The chain's CDR3 is CASSQDRTPSYNELFL.

A note on this clonotype: At one of its ends the junction is not consistent with the germline gene, which may arise from a read error. CDR3 nucleotides: TGCGCCAGCAGTCTGGATAGCGGGAGTCAAGGGACCCAGTACTTC. As protein: CASSLDSGSQGTQYF. The genes are TRBV5-1 and TRBJ2-5; 9 nucleotides agree with TRBD2. Germline V CDR1 and CDR2: SGHRS, YFSETQ. CDR3 length: 15 amino acids.

Of note for this clonotype: Germline is not matched at one junction end, which may reflect a read error. V is TRBV10-3 and J is TRBJ2-2; 7 bases are shared with TRBD1. This CDR3 is 14 amino acids long. The V gene's germline CDR1 is ENHRY and CDR2 SYGVKD. The CDR3 DNA follows: TGTGCCATCAAAGGGACAGCGACCACCGGGGAGCTGCTTTTT. Amino acid sequence: CAIKGTATTGELLF.

V gene TRBV11-2 combines with J gene TRBJ2-2; D tentatively reads TRBD1 or TRBD2 (5 bases each). CDR3 length equals 13 residues. The ends were cut back, 6 bases at V and 0 bases at J, with 5 bases in the middle. Germline-derived CDR1 and CDR2 are SGHAT and FQNNGV. This CDR3 is CASRGANTGELFF. CDR3 in DNA: TGTGCCAGCAGGGGGGCGAACACCGGGGAGCTGTTTTTT.

A remark on this clonotype: Relative to the germline gene, one junction end is altered; a read error may explain this. The chain is built from TRBV11-2 and TRBJ2-1; D might be TRBD1 or TRBD2, each matching 5 bases. CDR3 length: 14 residues. Germline V gene sequence: CDR1 SGHAT, CDR2 FQNNGV. This CDR3 is CASSLSSLGHRQFF. Written as DNA, the CDR3 is TGTGCCAGCAGCTTGTCTAGCTTGGGGCATAGGCAGTTTTTC.

This clonotype was observed many times. The chain joins TRBV7-2 to TRBJ2-7; possibly TRBD2 for D (6 bases). Germline V gene lookup returns CDR1 SGHTA and CDR2 FQGNSA. With 8 bases removed from V and 0 bases from J, the gap between germline ends came to 17 bases. This CDR3 region has 15 residues. CDR3 in amino acids: CASRTPSDLSYEQYF. The DNA of the CDR3 is TGTGCCAGCCGAACCCCTAGCGACCTCTCCTACGAGCAGTACTTC.

Points on this clonotype: The junction departs from the called germline gene at one end, perhaps through a read error. This chain uses TRBV28 with TRBJ2-7; 7 positions match TRBD1. Germline loops: CDR1 MDHEN, CDR2 SYDVKM. This CDR3 has 15 amino acids. In DNA, the CDR3 is TGTGCCAGCAACTCCGGGACAGATGACTCCTACGAGCAGTATTTC. As protein: CASNSGTDDSYEQYF.

In the case of this clonotype: Germline and junction disagree at one end, which may indicate a read error. The gene calls are TRBV7-8 and TRBJ2-1; perhaps TRBD2 as D (6 bases). Germline V gene lookup returns CDR1 SGHVS and CDR2 FQNEAQ. CDR3 length equals 14 residues. The DNA for the CDR3 is TGTGCCAGCAGCTTGGCGGGGCTCAACAATGAGCAGATCTTC. Residues: CASSLAGLNNEQIF.

As regards this clonotype: A junction end diverges from the germline sequence, so it may reflect a read error. This chain joins TRBV19 and TRBJ2-3, with D perhaps TRBD2 (6 bases). The CDR3 is 15 amino acids. Germline assignment: CDR1 LNHDA and CDR2 SQIVND (reference sequence). CDR3 coding DNA: TGTGTCAGTAGTTCCGGGACGGGAGGCACAGATACGCAGTATTTT. This translates into CVSSSGTGGTDTQYF.

The chain couples TRBV7-8 to TRBJ1-5; maybe TRBD1 (6 bases). This CDR3 has 15 amino acids. Germline V gives CDR1 SGHVS, CDR2 FQNEAQ. CDR3 bases: TGTGTTAGGAGCTTAGATCCCCAGGGGAATCAGCCCCAGCATTTT. This gives the protein CVRSLDPQGNQPQHF.

The V call is TRBV14, the J call TRBJ2-1; no definite D call. V was shortened by 3 bases and J by 13 bases, with 16 bases between the two germline ends. Germline-derived CDR1 and CDR2 are SGHDN and FVKESK. This CDR3 region has 13 residues. The CDR3 sequence is CASSQEKVSEQFF. The CDR3 coding sequence is TGTGCCAGCAGCCAGGAGAAGGTGAGTGAACAGTTCTTC.

On this clonotype: This may be a read error: a much more frequent sequence differs by one nucleotide. The CDR3 protein is CVSTSFPGPSPERLFF. DNA of the CDR3: TGTGTCAGCACCTCCTTCCCTGGACCGAGCCCTGAAAGACTGTTTTTT. This sequence joins TRBV28 and TRBJ1-4; D ambiguous. This CDR3 comprises 16 residues. Germline-derived CDR1 and CDR2 are MDHEN and SYDVKM.

About this clonotype itself: The CDR3 end shows no conserved phenylalanine or tryptophan, and so a read error is likely. The V call is TRBV11-2, the J call TRBJ2-5, with D possibly matching TRBD2 (5 bases). The CDR3 has 15 amino acids. Germline-derived CDR1 and CDR2 are SGHAT and FQNNGV. The CDR3 sequence is CASGPVGLDPETQYS. DNA for the CDR3: TGTGCAAGCGGCCCCGTCGGGCTAGACCCAGAGACCCAGTACTCC.

As for this clonotype: The junction differs from germline at one of its ends, possibly a read error. V gene TRBV5-5 combines with J gene TRBJ1-1; no clear D. Germline-derived CDR1 and CDR2 are SGHKS and YYEKEE (reference sequence). The CDR3 totals 14 residues. DNA for the CDR3: TGCGCCAGCAGCTTGGCCCTGAGGAACACTGATGCTTTCTTT. The encoded protein is CASSLALRNTDAFF.

This clonotype has just a few counts. A much larger clone sits a single nucleotide away, making a read error possible. The chain has TRBV28 and TRBJ2-7; D is unresolved. Germline CDR1 reads MDHEN; CDR2 reads SYDVKM. The CDR3 spans 12 residues. CDR3 in amino acids: CVSSPDLLGQYF. DNA for the CDR3: TGTGTCAGCAGCCCCGACCTCCTGGGGCAGTACTTC.

For this clonotype: The conserved phenylalanine or tryptophan normally closing the CDR3 is absent here, so this likely arose from a read error. The DNA is omitted, as the CDR3 cannot be located on it reliably, and the CDR3 follows TCRdb's listing. The chain employs TRBV6-1 and TRBJ1-1. The CDR3 spans 14 amino acids, including both terminal residues. From germline, CDR1 is MNHNS and CDR2 SASEGT. Here the CDR3 reads CASSVEGLDTEASL.